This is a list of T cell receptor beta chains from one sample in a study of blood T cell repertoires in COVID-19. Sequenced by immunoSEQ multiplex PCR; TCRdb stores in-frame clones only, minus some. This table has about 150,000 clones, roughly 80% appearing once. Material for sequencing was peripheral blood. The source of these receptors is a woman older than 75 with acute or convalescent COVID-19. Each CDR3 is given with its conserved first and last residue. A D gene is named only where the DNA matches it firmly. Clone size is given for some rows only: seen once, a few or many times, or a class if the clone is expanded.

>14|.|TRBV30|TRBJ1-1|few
TGTGCCTGGAGTGTACAGGCAGGCCACCCTGAAGCTTTCTTT
CAWSVQAGHPEAFF
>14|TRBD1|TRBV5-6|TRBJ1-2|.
TGTGCCAGCAGCTCGGGACAGACTTACTATGGCTACACCTTC
CASSSGQTYYGYTF
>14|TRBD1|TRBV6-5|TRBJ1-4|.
TGTGCCAGCAGGCGGGACAGAACTAATGAAAAACTGTTTTTT
CASRRDRTNEKLFF
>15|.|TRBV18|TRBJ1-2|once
TGTGCCAGCTCACCCGAGGGCGGACCAAACTATGGCTACACCTTC
CASSPEGGPNYGYTF
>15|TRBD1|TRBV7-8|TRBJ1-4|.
TGTGCCAGCAGCTTAGGTCGACAGGGGGATGAAAAACTGTTTTTT
CASSLGRQGDEKLFF
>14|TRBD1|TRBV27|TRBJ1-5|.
TGTGCCAGCAGTCTGGGACAGGGCAATCAGCCCCAGCATTTT
CASSLGQGNQPQHF
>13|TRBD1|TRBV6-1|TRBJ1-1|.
TGTGCCAGCAGTCAGGGACAGATCACTGAAGCTTTCTTT
CASSQGQITEAFF
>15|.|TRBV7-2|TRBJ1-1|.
TGTGCCAGCAGCTTAAACGTCGGAGGGGACACTGAAGCTTTCTTT
CASSLNVGGDTEAFF
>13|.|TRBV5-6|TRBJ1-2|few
TGTGCCAGCAGCTTGGGACGGGGTCTTGGCTACACCTTC
CASSLGRGLGYTF
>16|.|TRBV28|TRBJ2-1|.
TGTGCCAGCAGTTCATACGGACAGCCATCGTACAATGAGCAGTTCTTC
CASSSYGQPSYNEQFF
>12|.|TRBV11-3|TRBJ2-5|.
TGTGCCAGCAGCTTACGGGGAGAGACCCAGTACTTC
CASSLRGETQYF
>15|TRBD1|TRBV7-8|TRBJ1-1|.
TGTGCCAGCAGCTTGGGACAGAGGCAGAACACTGAAGCTTTCTTT
CASSLGQRQNTEAFF
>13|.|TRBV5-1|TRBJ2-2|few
TGCGCCAGCAGCTTGGTGGGGCCCGGGGAGCTGTTTTTT
CASSLVGPGELFF
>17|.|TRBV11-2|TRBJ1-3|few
TGTGCCAGCGGATATATGCGGGGGGGGCTCGCTGGAAACACCATATATTTT
CASGYMRGGLAGNTIYF
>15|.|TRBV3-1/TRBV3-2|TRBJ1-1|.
TGTGCCAGCAGCCAGGGGGGTCTCGGTGGGGTAGAAGCTTTCTTT
CASSQGGLGGVEAFF
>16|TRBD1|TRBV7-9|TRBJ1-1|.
TGTGCCAGCAGCTTAGGGTTGGGACAGGGGAACACTGAAGCTTTCTTT
CASSLGLGQGNTEAFF
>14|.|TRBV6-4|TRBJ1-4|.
TGTGCCAGCAGTGGAAGGGAGACTAATGAAAAACTGTTTTTT
CASSGRETNEKLFF
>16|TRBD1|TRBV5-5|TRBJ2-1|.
TGTGCCAGCAGCTTGGGGGGGACAGGGACGGCCAATGAGCAGTTCTTC
CASSLGGTGTANEQFF
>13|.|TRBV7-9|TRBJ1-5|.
TGTGCCAGCAGCTTAGCGTCGCTACAGCCCCAGCATTTT
CASSLASLQPQHF
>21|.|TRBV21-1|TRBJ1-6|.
TGTGCCAGCAGCAAAGGAGAAGCAGGCCTGGTTTTTTGGACCTATAATTCACCCCTCCACTTT
CASSKGEAGLVFWTYNSPLHF
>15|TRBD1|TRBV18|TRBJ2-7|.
TGTGCCAGCTCACCAGGGACAGGGCAGGTGTACGAGCAGTACTTC
CASSPGTGQVYEQYF
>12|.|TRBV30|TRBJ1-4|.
TGTGCCTGGAGGGCCCTTAATGAAAAACTGTTTTTT
CAWRALNEKLFF
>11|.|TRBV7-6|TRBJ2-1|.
TGTGCCAGCGCAGATGGCAATGAGCAGTTCTTC
CASADGNEQFF
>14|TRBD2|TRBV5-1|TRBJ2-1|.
TGCGCCAGTAGGACACCGGGACTAGCGGGAGAGCAGTTCTTC
CASRTPGLAGEQFF
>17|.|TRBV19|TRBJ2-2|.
TGTGCCAGTAGTACCAAGAGGAGACCGCCGAACACCGGGGAGCTGTTTTTT
CASSTKRRPPNTGELFF
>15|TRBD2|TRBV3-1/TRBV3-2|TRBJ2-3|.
TGTGCCAGCGTCCCTTTGCGGGGGGCCACAGATACGCAGTATTTT
CASVPLRGATDTQYF
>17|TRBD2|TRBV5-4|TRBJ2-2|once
TGTGCCAGCAGCTTGGCTGGCAGGCGCCCGGGGGGCGGGGAGCTGTTTTTT
CASSLAGRRPGGGELFF
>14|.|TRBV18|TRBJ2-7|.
TGTGCCAGCTCACCGGGGCAGGGGCCCTACGAGCAGTACTTC
CASSPGQGPYEQYF
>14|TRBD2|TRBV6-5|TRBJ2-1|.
TGTGCCGCGACCGCCGGACTAGAATACAATGAGCAGTTCTTC
CAATAGLEYNEQFF
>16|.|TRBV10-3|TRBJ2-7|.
TGTGCCATCAGGGATTCGAACCGACAGGTAGCCTACGAGCAGTACTTC
CAIRDSNRQVAYEQYF
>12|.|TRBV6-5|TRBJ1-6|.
TGTGCCAGCCAATCCGGGAATTCACCCCTCCACTTT
CASQSGNSPLHF
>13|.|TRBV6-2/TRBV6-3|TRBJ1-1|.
TGTGCCAGCAGTTTTGACACCCACACTGAAGCTTTCTTT
CASSFDTHTEAFF
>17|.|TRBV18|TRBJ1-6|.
TGTGCCAGCTCACCAATCACACCCACTAAGAATAATTCACCCCTCCACTTT
CASSPITPTKNNSPLHF
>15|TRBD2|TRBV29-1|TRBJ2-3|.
TGCAGCGTTCGCGGGGGGGAGGTCGTCCCAGATACGCAGTATTTT
CSVRGGEVVPDTQYF
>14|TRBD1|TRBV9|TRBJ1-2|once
TGTGCCAGCAGCGCCGGGACAGGGGGTGGAGGCTACACCTTC
CASSAGTGGGGYTF
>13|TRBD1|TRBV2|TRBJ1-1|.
TGTGCCAGCAGTGGCAGGGGGAGCACTGAAGCTTTCTTT
CASSGRGSTEAFF
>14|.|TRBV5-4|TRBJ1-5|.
TGTGCCAGCAGCGTAGAGGGGGTTAATCAGCCCCAGCATTTT
CASSVEGVNQPQHF
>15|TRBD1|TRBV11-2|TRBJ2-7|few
TGTGCCAGCAGCCGTCCGGGACAGCCCACCTACGAGCAGTACTTC
CASSRPGQPTYEQYF
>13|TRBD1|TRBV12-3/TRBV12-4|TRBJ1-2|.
TGTGCCAGCAGTTTGCAGGGGGACTATGGCTACACCTTC
CASSLQGDYGYTF
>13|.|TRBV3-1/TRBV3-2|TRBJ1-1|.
TGTGCCAGCAGCTCTTCGACGGGTACTGTCGCTTTCTTT
CASSSSTGTVAFF
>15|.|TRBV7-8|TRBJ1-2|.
TGTGCCAGCAGCATCCGACAGGACCCCTACTATGGCTACACCTTC
CASSIRQDPYYGYTF
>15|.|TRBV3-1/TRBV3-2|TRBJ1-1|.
TGTGCCAGCAGCCCAAGAGGACAGCTGAACACTGAAGCTTTCTTT
CASSPRGQLNTEAFF
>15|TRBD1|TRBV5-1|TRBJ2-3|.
TGCGCCAGCAGTCATGGACAGGGAGGCACAGATACGCAGTATTTT
CASSHGQGGTDTQYF
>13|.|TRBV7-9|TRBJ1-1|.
TGTGCCAGCAGCTATAACATGAACACTGAAGCTTTCTTT
CASSYNMNTEAFF
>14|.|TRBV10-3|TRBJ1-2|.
TGTGCCATCAGTGAATTGGGGGGGTTTTATGGCTACACCTTC
CAISELGGFYGYTF
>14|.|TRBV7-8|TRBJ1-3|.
TGTGCCAGCAGCTTAGGCAGTACTGGAAACACCATATATTTT
CASSLGSTGNTIYF
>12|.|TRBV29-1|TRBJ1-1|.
TGCAGCGCTTCTGTCCAGGGCTCTGAAGCTTTCTTT
CSASVQGSEAFF
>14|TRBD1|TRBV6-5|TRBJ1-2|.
TGTGCCAGCAGTATACGGACAGGCCTCTATGGCTACACCTTC
CASSIRTGLYGYTF
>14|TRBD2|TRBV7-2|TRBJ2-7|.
TGTGCCAGCAGTCCCACCGGGAGGTCCTACGAGCAGTACTTC
CASSPTGRSYEQYF
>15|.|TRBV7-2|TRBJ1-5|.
TGTGCCAGCAGCTTAGGAAGGGACACCAATCAGCCCCAGCATTTT
CASSLGRDTNQPQHF
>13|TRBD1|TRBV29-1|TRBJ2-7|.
TGCAGCGTTGGGACAGGGAGCTCCTACGAGCAGTACTTC
CSVGTGSSYEQYF
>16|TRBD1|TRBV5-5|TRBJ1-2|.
TGTGCCAGCAGCCTAATAACCGGGACAGGGGACTATGGCTACACCTTC
CASSLITGTGDYGYTF
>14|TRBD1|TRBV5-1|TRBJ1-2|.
TGCGCCAGCAGCCCCCTGACAGGGGACTATGGCTACACCTTC
CASSPLTGDYGYTF
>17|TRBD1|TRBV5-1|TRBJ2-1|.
TGCGCCAGCAGCTTGGCCCCCCCGGGACAGAGCTACAATGAGCAGTTCTTC
CASSLAPPGQSYNEQFF
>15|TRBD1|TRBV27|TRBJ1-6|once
TGTGCCAGCAGTTTCCGGGGGACAGGGGTAATTTCCCTCCACTTT
CASSFRGTGVISLHF